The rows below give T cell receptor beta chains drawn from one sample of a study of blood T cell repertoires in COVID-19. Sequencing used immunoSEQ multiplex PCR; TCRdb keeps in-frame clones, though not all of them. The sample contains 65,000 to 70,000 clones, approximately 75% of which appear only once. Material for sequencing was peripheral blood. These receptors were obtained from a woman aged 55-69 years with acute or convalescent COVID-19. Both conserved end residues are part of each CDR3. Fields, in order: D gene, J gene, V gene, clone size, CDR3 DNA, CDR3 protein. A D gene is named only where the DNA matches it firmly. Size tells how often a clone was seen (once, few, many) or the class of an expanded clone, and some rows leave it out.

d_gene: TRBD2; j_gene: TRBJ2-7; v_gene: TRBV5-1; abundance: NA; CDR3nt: TGCGCCAGCAGCTTGGCCCCGCAAGCGGGGGGGCCCCACGAGCAGTACTTC; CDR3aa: CASSLAPQAGGPHEQYF
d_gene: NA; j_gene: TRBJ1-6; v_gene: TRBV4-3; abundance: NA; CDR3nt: TGCGCCAGCAGCCAAGATCTGGGGGCCAGTTCACCCCTCCACTTT; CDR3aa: CASSQDLGASSPLHF
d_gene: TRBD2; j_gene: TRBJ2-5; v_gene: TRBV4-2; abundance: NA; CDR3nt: TGTGCCGGCAGCCAAGTAAAGCGGGGGGGGCAAGAGACCCAGTACTTC; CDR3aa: CAGSQVKRGGQETQYF
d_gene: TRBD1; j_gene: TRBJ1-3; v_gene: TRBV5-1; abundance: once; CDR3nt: TGCGCCAGCAGCTCCGGACAGGGAACTGGAAACACCATATATTTT; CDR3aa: CASSSGQGTGNTIYF
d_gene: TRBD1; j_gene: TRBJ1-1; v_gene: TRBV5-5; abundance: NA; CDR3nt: TGTGCCAGCAGCCCACAGGGGGCTCAGAGGGATGAAGCTTTCTTT; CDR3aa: CASSPQGAQRDEAFF
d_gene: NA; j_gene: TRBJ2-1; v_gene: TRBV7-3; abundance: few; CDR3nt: TGTGCCAGCAGCCTACTTCCAGGGAGGCGGGATGAGCAGTTCTTC; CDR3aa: CASSLLPGRRDEQFF
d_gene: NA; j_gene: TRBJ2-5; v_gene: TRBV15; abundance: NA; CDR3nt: TGTGCCACCGCTGACAGGAATCAAAAAGAGACCCAGTACTTC; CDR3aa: CATADRNQKETQYF
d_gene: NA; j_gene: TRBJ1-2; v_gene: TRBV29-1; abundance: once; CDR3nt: TGCAGCGCGGGGCCAGGCGTCTATGGCTACACCTTC; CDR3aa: CSAGPGVYGYTF
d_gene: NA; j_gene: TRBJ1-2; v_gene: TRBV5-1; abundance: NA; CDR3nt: TGCGCCAGCAGCTTGAGTGCGACAGGTGCCTATGGCTACACCTTC; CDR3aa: CASSLSATGAYGYTF
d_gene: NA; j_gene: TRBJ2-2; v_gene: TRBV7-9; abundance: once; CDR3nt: TGTGCCAGCAGAGCGAATTACGGCACCGGGGAGCTGTTTTTT; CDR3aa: CASRANYGTGELFF
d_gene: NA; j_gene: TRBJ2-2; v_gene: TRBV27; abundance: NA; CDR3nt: TGTGCCAGCAGTTTTGTAACCGGGGAGCTGTTTTTT; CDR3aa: CASSFVTGELFF
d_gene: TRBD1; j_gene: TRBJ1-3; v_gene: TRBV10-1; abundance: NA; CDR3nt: TGCGCCAGCAGCCCGGGACAGAGAAACACCATATATTTT; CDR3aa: CASSPGQRNTIYF
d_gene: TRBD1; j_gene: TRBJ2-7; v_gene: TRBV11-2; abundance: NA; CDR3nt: TGTGCCAGCAGCTTAGGGACAGGTACCTACGAGCAGTACTTC; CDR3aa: CASSLGTGTYEQYF
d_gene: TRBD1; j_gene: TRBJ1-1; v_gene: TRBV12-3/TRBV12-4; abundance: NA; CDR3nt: TGTGCCAGCAGTCTACAGGGGTTAACTGAAGCTTTCTTT; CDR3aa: CASSLQGLTEAFF
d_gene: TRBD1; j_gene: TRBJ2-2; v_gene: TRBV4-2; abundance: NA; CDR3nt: TGTGCCAGCAGCCAGGACAGGTCTGGGGAGCTGTTTTTT; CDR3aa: CASSQDRSGELFF
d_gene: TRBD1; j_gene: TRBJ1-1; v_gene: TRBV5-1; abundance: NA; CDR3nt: TGCGCCAGCAGCCGGAGGGGGACAGGCCCGGACGGCACTGAAGCTTTCTTT; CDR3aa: CASSRRGTGPDGTEAFF
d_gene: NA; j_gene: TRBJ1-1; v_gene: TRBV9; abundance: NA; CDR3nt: TGTGCCAGCAGCGTGCAGGTTATCACCACTGAAGCTTTCTTT; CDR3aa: CASSVQVITTEAFF
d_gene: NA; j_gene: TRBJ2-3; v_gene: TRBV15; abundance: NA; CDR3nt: TGTGCCACCAGCAGAGATGGGCAGAGCACAGATACGCAGTATTTT; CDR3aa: CATSRDGQSTDTQYF
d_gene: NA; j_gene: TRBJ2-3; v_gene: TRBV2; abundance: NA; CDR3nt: TGTGCCAGCAGTCCGTCCTGGGCTAGCACAGATACGCAGTATTTT; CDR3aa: CASSPSWASTDTQYF
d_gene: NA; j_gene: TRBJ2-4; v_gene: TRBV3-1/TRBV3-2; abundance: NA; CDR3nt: TGTGCCAGCTCTGGCCAGGGTCGAGCCAAAAACATTCAGTACTTC; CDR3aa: CASSGQGRAKNIQYF
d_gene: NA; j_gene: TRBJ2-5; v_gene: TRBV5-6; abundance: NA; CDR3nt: TGTGCCAGCAGCTTGGACAGGTTCCAAGAGACCCAGTACTTC; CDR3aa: CASSLDRFQETQYF
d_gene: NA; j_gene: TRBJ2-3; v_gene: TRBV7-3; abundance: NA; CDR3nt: TGTGCCAGCAGCTCGCAGGGTACTAGCACAGATACGCAGTATTTT; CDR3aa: CASSSQGTSTDTQYF
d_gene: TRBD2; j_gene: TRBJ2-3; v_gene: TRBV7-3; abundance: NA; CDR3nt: TGTGCCAGCAGCACCCCGGGACTAGCGGGGGGGCCAAACACAGATACGCAGTATTTT; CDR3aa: CASSTPGLAGGPNTDTQYF
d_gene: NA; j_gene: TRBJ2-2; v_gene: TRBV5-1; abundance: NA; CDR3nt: TGCGCCAGCAGCGTCGAGGGCACCGGGGAGCTGTTTTTT; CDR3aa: CASSVEGTGELFF
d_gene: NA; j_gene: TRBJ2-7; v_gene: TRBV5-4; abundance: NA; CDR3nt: TGTGCCAGCAGCTTGGTTGGGCTGGAGCAGTACTTC; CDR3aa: CASSLVGLEQYF
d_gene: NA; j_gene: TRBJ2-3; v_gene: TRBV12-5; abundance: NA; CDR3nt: TGTGCTAGTGGTTTGGTATTTCGTGAGCGGGCCACCGGCACAGATACGCAGTATTTT; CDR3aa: CASGLVFRERATGTDTQYF